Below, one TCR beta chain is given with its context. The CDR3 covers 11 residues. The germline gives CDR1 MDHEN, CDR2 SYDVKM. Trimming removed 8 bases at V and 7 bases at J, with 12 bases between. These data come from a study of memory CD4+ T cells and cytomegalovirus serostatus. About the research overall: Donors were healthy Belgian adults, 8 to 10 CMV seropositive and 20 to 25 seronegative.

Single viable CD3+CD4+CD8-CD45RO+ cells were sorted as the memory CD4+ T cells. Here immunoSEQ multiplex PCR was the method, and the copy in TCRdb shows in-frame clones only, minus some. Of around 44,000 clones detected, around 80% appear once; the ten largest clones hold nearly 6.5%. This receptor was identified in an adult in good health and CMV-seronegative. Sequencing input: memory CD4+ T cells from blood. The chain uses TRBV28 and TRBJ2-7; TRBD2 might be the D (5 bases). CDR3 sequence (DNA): TGTGCCAGCGGGCTTGGCGGGGAGCAGTACTTC. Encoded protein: CASGLGGEQYF.